A selection of T cell receptor beta chains follows, all from one sample in a study of beta chain features in type 1 diabetes. The protocol was immunoSEQ multiplex PCR, while the TCRdb copy is restricted to in-frame clones and leaves out a portion. The data contain about 220,000 clones, approximately 10% of them singletons. The specimen sequenced was central memory CD4+ T cells from blood. These receptor sequences come from a man aged 18 to 30 in good health. Each CDR3 is given with its conserved first and last residue. D genes are given only for firm matches. Clone size appears in some rows only: once, few, many, or a class for an expanded clone.

V gene: TRBV2; D gene: .; clone size: .; J gene: TRBJ2-5; CDR3 DNA: TGTGCCAGCAGTCGGGACCCCCTATGGGAGACCCAGTACTTC; CDR3 protein: CASSRDPLWETQYF
V gene: TRBV6-5; D gene: .; clone size: .; J gene: TRBJ1-3; CDR3 DNA: TGTGCCAGCAGTTACCAGGCTGGAAACACCATATATTTT; CDR3 protein: CASSYQAGNTIYF
V gene: TRBV4-1; D gene: TRBD1; clone size: .; J gene: TRBJ2-1; CDR3 DNA: TGCGCCAGCAGCCAAGGCCGACAGGGGTATGAGCAGTTCTTC; CDR3 protein: CASSQGRQGYEQFF
V gene: TRBV28; D gene: .; clone size: .; J gene: TRBJ2-7; CDR3 DNA: TGTGCCAGCGCCCCGGGGTACCTCGAGCAGTACTTC; CDR3 protein: CASAPGYLEQYF
V gene: TRBV7-2; D gene: .; clone size: .; J gene: TRBJ2-5; CDR3 DNA: TGTGCCAGCAGCTTGAGGGCAGGAATAGAGACCCAGTACTTC; CDR3 protein: CASSLRAGIETQYF
V gene: TRBV7-3; D gene: .; clone size: .; J gene: TRBJ2-3; CDR3 DNA: TGTGCCAGCAGCTCCCAGGGCGGGAGCACAGATACGCAGTATTTT; CDR3 protein: CASSSQGGSTDTQYF
V gene: TRBV19; D gene: TRBD1; clone size: .; J gene: TRBJ1-2; CDR3 DNA: TGTGCCAGTAGACGCGGGACAGAACGCAGTGGCTACACCTTC; CDR3 protein: CASRRGTERSGYTF
V gene: TRBV5-6; D gene: TRBD1; clone size: .; J gene: TRBJ2-7; CDR3 DNA: TGTGCCAGCAGCGCAACAGGGGGCAGCTACGAGCAGTACTTC; CDR3 protein: CASSATGGSYEQYF
V gene: TRBV4-3; D gene: .; clone size: few; J gene: TRBJ2-1; CDR3 DNA: TGCGCCAGCAGCCAAGATGGGCTCTTCAGTGAGCAGTTCTTC; CDR3 protein: CASSQDGLFSEQFF
V gene: TRBV30; D gene: .; clone size: .; J gene: TRBJ1-2; CDR3 DNA: TGTGCCTGGAGTCAGACAGACAACTATGGCTACACCTTC; CDR3 protein: CAWSQTDNYGYTF
V gene: TRBV18; D gene: .; clone size: .; J gene: TRBJ2-7; CDR3 DNA: TGTGCCAGCTCACGACTACACGACTACGAGCAGTACTTC; CDR3 protein: CASSRLHDYEQYF
V gene: TRBV5-1; D gene: TRBD2; clone size: .; J gene: TRBJ2-5; CDR3 DNA: TGCGCCAGCAGCTTGATAGCGGGAGGGCAGGAGACCCAGTACTTC; CDR3 protein: CASSLIAGGQETQYF
V gene: TRBV7-2; D gene: .; clone size: .; J gene: TRBJ1-2; CDR3 DNA: TGTGCCAGCAGCTTAGATGCAAGTAACTATGGCTACACCTTC; CDR3 protein: CASSLDASNYGYTF
V gene: TRBV18; D gene: .; clone size: few; J gene: TRBJ2-7; CDR3 DNA: TGTGCCAGCTCACCACGGGCAGGGATGAAGCACGAGCAGTACTTC; CDR3 protein: CASSPRAGMKHEQYF
V gene: TRBV23-1; D gene: .; clone size: few; J gene: TRBJ2-7; CDR3 DNA: TGCGCCAGCGAGCCGCGTTGGGAGCAGTACTTC; CDR3 protein: CASEPRWEQYF
V gene: TRBV30; D gene: .; clone size: many; J gene: TRBJ2-3; CDR3 DNA: TGTGCCTCCCTGTCTCCTAGCACAGATACGCAGTATTTT; CDR3 protein: CASLSPSTDTQYF
V gene: TRBV6-1; D gene: .; clone size: few; J gene: TRBJ2-4; CDR3 DNA: TGTGCCAGCAGTCGGACATTACCAGCCAAAAACATTCAGTACTTC; CDR3 protein: CASSRTLPAKNIQYF
V gene: TRBV6-5; D gene: .; clone size: .; J gene: TRBJ2-1; CDR3 DNA: TGTGCCAGCAGTTACAGTACGGGCAGCTCCTACAATGAGCAGTTCTTC; CDR3 protein: CASSYSTGSSYNEQFF
V gene: TRBV2; D gene: .; clone size: few; J gene: TRBJ2-5; CDR3 DNA: TGTGCCAGCAGTGGGACGGGCCAAGAGACCCAGTACTTC; CDR3 protein: CASSGTGQETQYF
V gene: TRBV15; D gene: .; clone size: .; J gene: TRBJ1-2; CDR3 DNA: TGTGCCACCAGCGGTTATCCAGGGGACTATGGCTACACCTTC; CDR3 protein: CATSGYPGDYGYTF
V gene: TRBV11-2; D gene: .; clone size: few; J gene: TRBJ2-3; CDR3 DNA: TGTGCCAGCAGCGCTTGGGGCTACACCCTAAGTAGCACAGATACGCAGTATTTT; CDR3 protein: CASSAWGYTLSSTDTQYF
V gene: TRBV30; D gene: .; clone size: .; J gene: TRBJ2-7; CDR3 DNA: TGTGCCTGGGATAGCGGATCCTACGAGCAGTACTTC; CDR3 protein: CAWDSGSYEQYF
V gene: TRBV19; D gene: TRBD2; clone size: few; J gene: TRBJ2-1; CDR3 DNA: TGTGCCAGTAGTATATCTAGCGGGAGGGCGGATGAGCAGTTCTTC; CDR3 protein: CASSISSGRADEQFF
V gene: TRBV4-3; D gene: .; clone size: .; J gene: TRBJ1-2; CDR3 DNA: TGCGCCAGCAGCCAAGATCATCGCCAAAGCTATGGCTACACCTTC; CDR3 protein: CASSQDHRQSYGYTF
V gene: TRBV28; D gene: TRBD1; clone size: .; J gene: TRBJ1-2; CDR3 DNA: TGTGCCAGCAGTCCACCCCCGGGACAGGGGGCTACACCATATGGCTACACCTTC; CDR3 protein: CASSPPPGQGATPYGYTF
V gene: TRBV9; D gene: TRBD1; clone size: many; J gene: TRBJ2-7; CDR3 DNA: TGTGCCAGCAGCGTAGAGGACAGGGACGAGCAGTACTTC; CDR3 protein: CASSVEDRDEQYF